The T cell receptor beta chain described here comes from a study of B cell selection in AIRE deficiency. The study, taken as a whole, reports: Only about 9.3% of 3,500 to 4,500 shared Treg sequences were patient-specific; roughly 30% healthy-specific. CDR3s were shorter in shared Treg sequences, reflecting few non-templated nucleotide insertions. Tconv and Treg cells from AIRE-deficient patients resembled healthy donors in TCRBV usage, CDR3 length and diversity.

Authors' methods: Approximately 5.3x10^4 patient and 9.4x10^4 or so healthy donor TCRbeta sequences came from Tregs. Method: immunoSEQ multiplex PCR; TCRdb's copy keeps in-frame clones and lacks some. For V, J and clone size, that table is used; D and trimming come from the DNA. The repertoire consists of 20,000 to 25,000 clones, with 94% occurring once and the leading ten covering 1.5% to 2.5%. Germline V gene data show CDR1 as SGHAT and CDR2 as FQNNGV. Trimming took off 0 bases at V and 10 bases at J, with 15 bases between the two ends. The CDR3 extends over 14 amino acids. A word on this clone: The target antigen is unknown.

Regulatory T cells were sorted as CD4+CD25hiCD127low/negative cells. This TCR was sampled from a human donor with AIRE deficiency. V usage is TRBV11-2 and J usage is TRBJ1-2, with a possible D match to TRBD1 (5 bases). Source material: Tregs sorted from PBMCs. The CDR3 DNA sequence: TGTGCCAGCAGCTTAGACATCTCGTGGGACCCCTACACCTTC. It translates to CASSLDISWDPYTF.